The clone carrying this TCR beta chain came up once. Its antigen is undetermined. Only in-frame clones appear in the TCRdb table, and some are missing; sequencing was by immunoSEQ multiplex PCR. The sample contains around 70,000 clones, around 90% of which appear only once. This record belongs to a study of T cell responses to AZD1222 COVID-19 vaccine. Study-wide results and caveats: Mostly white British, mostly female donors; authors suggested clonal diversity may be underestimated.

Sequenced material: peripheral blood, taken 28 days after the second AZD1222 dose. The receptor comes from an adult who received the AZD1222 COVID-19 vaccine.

The CDR3: CASSRMGGWETQYF. CDR3 DNA sequence: TGTGCCAGCAGTCGAATGGGGGGCTGGGAGACCCAGTACTTC. V is TRBV6-2 or TRBV6-3 and J is TRBJ2-5; either TRBD1 or TRBD2 may fit D (6 bases each). Germline-derived CDR1 and CDR2 are MNHEY and SVGEGT. V shed 5 bases and J shed 5 bases, with 15 bases lying between them. This CDR3 has 14 amino acids.